These T cell receptor beta chains were read from a single sample in a study of shared clonotypes between healthy human individuals. Data came from immunoSEQ multiplex PCR; TCRdb stores just in-frame clones and leaves some out. This table holds millions of clones, roughly 94% found once. Source material: naive CD4+ T cells sorted from blood. The receptors come from a man between 18 and 29 years old in good health. CDR3s include the opening cysteine and the closing phenylalanine or tryptophan. D genes are given only for firm matches. Part of the rows lack a size; the others show once, few, many or a class for expanded clones.

>TRBJ2-1|TRBD2|-|TRBV7-8
TGTGCCAGCAGCCGTACGGGAGCGGGGGGGCATGAGCAGTTCTTC
CASSRTGAGGHEQFF
>TRBJ2-5|TRBD1|-|TRBV4-1
TGCGCCAGCAGCCAGGACAGGGGGAATAGAGAGACCCAGTACTTC
CASSQDRGNRETQYF
>TRBJ2-7|-|once|TRBV5-4
TGTGCCAGCAGCTTGACGGGCCAGGGGCTCGGGGACTACGAGCAGTACTTC
CASSLTGQGLGDYEQYF
>TRBJ2-2|TRBD1|-|TRBV15
TGTGCCACCAGCAGAGATCGACAGGGCCATTACGCCGGGGAGCTGTTTTTT
CATSRDRQGHYAGELFF
>TRBJ2-7|TRBD2|-|TRBV11-2
TGTGCCAGCAGGAGGAGCGGGAGAACCGGCGAGCAGTACTTC
CASRRSGRTGEQYF
>TRBJ2-3|-|-|TRBV4-3
TGCGCCAGCAGCCAAGATCAGTCTTCCCCCCCCTCCGCAGATACGCAGTATTTT
CASSQDQSSPPSADTQYF
>TRBJ1-4|TRBD1|-|TRBV25-1
TGTGCCAGCAGTGGACAGGGTATTGGGGAAAAACTGTTTTTT
CASSGQGIGEKLFF
>TRBJ2-7|TRBD2|once|TRBV5-1
TGCGCCAGCAGCAGTATAGCGGGAGGTGGTTACGAGCAGTACTTC
CASSSIAGGGYEQYF
>TRBJ2-3|-|-|TRBV5-4
TGTGCCAGCAGCTCCCCGTCATCTTCGACTAGAGTCACAGATACGCAGTATTTT
CASSSPSSSTRVTDTQYF
>TRBJ1-1|-|-|TRBV29-1
TGCAGCGTTAGGGTGACGCAGCAGAACACTGAAGCTTTCTTT
CSVRVTQQNTEAFF
>TRBJ1-2|-|-|TRBV18
TGTGCCAGCTCACCGACAGCGAACTTAAACTATGGCTACACCTTC
CASSPTANLNYGYTF
>TRBJ2-3|TRBD2|-|TRBV5-4
TGTGCCAGCAGCACTAGCGGGGGACCAGATACGCAGTATTTT
CASSTSGGPDTQYF
>TRBJ2-2|-|-|TRBV7-2
TGTGCCAGCAGCTTAGGTTATGGGGGCAGGGATAACACCGGGGAGCTGTTTTTT
CASSLGYGGRDNTGELFF
>TRBJ1-6|-|once|TRBV7-4
TGTGCCAGAAGCCGGGCGGGAGACTGGACTAATTCACCCCTCCACTTT
CARSRAGDWTNSPLHF
>TRBJ2-6|TRBD1|-|TRBV5-8
TGTGCCAGCAGCTTGGATGGGACAGAGGGCTCTGGGGCCAACGTCCTGACTTTC
CASSLDGTEGSGANVLTF
>TRBJ1-1|-|-|TRBV9
TGTGCCAGCAGCGTAGTAGGACATTCGAACACTGAAGCTTTCTTT
CASSVVGHSNTEAFF
>TRBJ1-1|-|-|TRBV21-1
TGTGCCAGCAAGAATTCCCGGCCCCCATGGAGGGGTGAAGCTTTCTTT
CASKNSRPPWRGEAFF